The rows below give T cell receptor beta chains drawn from one sample of a study of blood T cell repertoires in COVID-19. Produced via immunoSEQ multiplex PCR; TCRdb's table is partial and in-frame only. This sample has 35,000 to 45,000 clones, with about 91% found just once. The sequencing sample was made of peripheral blood. The receptors come from a woman of 80 years or more with acute or convalescent COVID-19. CDR3s include the opening cysteine and the closing phenylalanine or tryptophan. D genes are given only for firm matches. For some rows the clone size is stated as once, few or many, or as a class when expanded; others skip it.

clone size: NA; D gene: NA; J gene: TRBJ1-4; CDR3 length: 19; V gene: TRBV5-4; CDR3 protein: CASSLGPFLTAKANEKLFF; CDR3 DNA: TGTGCCAGCAGCTTGGGTCCATTCCTGACAGCGAAGGCTAATGAAAAACTGTTTTTT
clone size: few; D gene: TRBD1; J gene: TRBJ1-2; CDR3 length: 15; V gene: TRBV6-5; CDR3 protein: CASSYTVTGNYGYTF; CDR3 DNA: TGTGCCAGCAGTTACACAGTGACAGGGAACTATGGCTACACCTTC
clone size: few; D gene: NA; J gene: TRBJ1-1; CDR3 length: 15; V gene: TRBV5-4; CDR3 protein: CASSPPRTVNTEAFF; CDR3 DNA: TGTGCCAGCAGCCCCCCCCGGACAGTGAACACTGAAGCTTTCTTT
clone size: NA; D gene: TRBD1; J gene: TRBJ2-1; CDR3 length: 15; V gene: TRBV7-3; CDR3 protein: CASSTGTGPSNEQFF; CDR3 DNA: TGTGCCAGCAGCACTGGGACAGGGCCAAGTAATGAGCAGTTCTTC
clone size: NA; D gene: NA; J gene: TRBJ2-7; CDR3 length: 15; V gene: TRBV14; CDR3 protein: CASSQGGTGAYEQYF; CDR3 DNA: TGTGCCAGCAGCCAAGGAGGGACTGGCGCCTACGAGCAGTACTTC
clone size: NA; D gene: NA; J gene: TRBJ1-5; CDR3 length: 14; V gene: TRBV10-1; CDR3 protein: CASNKDSPDQPQHF; CDR3 DNA: TGCGCCAGCAACAAGGACAGCCCCGATCAGCCCCAGCATTTT
clone size: once; D gene: NA; J gene: TRBJ2-7; CDR3 length: 11; V gene: TRBV7-8; CDR3 protein: CASSPNYEQYF; CDR3 DNA: TGTGCCAGCAGCCCTAACTACGAGCAGTACTTC
clone size: NA; D gene: NA; J gene: TRBJ1-3; CDR3 length: 13; V gene: TRBV5-1; CDR3 protein: CASSSYSGNTIYF; CDR3 DNA: TGCGCCAGCAGCTCCTACTCTGGAAACACCATATATTTT
clone size: NA; D gene: NA; J gene: TRBJ2-7; CDR3 length: 15; V gene: TRBV21-1; CDR3 protein: CASSKPGCGSYEQYF; CDR3 DNA: TGTGCCAGCAGCAAACCCGGGTGCGGGTCCTACGAGCAGTACTTC
clone size: NA; D gene: TRBD1; J gene: TRBJ2-1; CDR3 length: 18; V gene: TRBV7-6; CDR3 protein: CASSSRTGGVYSYNEQFF; CDR3 DNA: TGTGCCAGCAGCTCCCGGACAGGGGGCGTTTACTCCTACAATGAGCAGTTCTTC
clone size: once; D gene: NA; J gene: TRBJ1-2; CDR3 length: 13; V gene: TRBV29-1; CDR3 protein: CSVHGQTNYGYTF; CDR3 DNA: TGCAGCGTCCACGGACAGACCAACTATGGCTACACCTTC
clone size: once; D gene: TRBD1; J gene: TRBJ1-2; CDR3 length: 14; V gene: TRBV7-8; CDR3 protein: CASSLDRARNGYTF; CDR3 DNA: TGTGCCAGCAGCTTGGACAGGGCGAGAAATGGCTACACCTTC
clone size: NA; D gene: NA; J gene: TRBJ2-7; CDR3 length: 13; V gene: TRBV27; CDR3 protein: CASGEVEPEEQYF; CDR3 DNA: TGTGCCAGCGGGGAGGTAGAACCTGAGGAGCAGTACTTC
clone size: NA; D gene: TRBD1; J gene: TRBJ1-2; CDR3 length: 15; V gene: TRBV5-8; CDR3 protein: CASSLFRQGAVGYTF; CDR3 DNA: TGTGCCAGCAGCTTGTTTCGACAGGGGGCCGTCGGCTACACCTTC
clone size: NA; D gene: TRBD1; J gene: TRBJ1-2; CDR3 length: 16; V gene: TRBV18; CDR3 protein: CASSAGQGGFNYGYTF; CDR3 DNA: TGTGCCAGCTCAGCCGGACAGGGGGGATTTAACTATGGCTACACCTTC
clone size: NA; D gene: TRBD2; J gene: TRBJ2-5; CDR3 length: 15; V gene: TRBV5-1; CDR3 protein: CASSLVGLNQETQYF; CDR3 DNA: TGCGCCAGCAGCTTGGTGGGACTAAACCAAGAGACCCAGTACTTC
clone size: NA; D gene: NA; J gene: TRBJ2-3; CDR3 length: 13; V gene: TRBV6-5; CDR3 protein: CASGRQESDTQYF; CDR3 DNA: TGTGCCAGCGGTAGGCAGGAATCGGATACGCAGTATTTT
clone size: once; D gene: NA; J gene: TRBJ2-7; CDR3 length: 18; V gene: TRBV4-3; CDR3 protein: CASSQERTTPLRSYEQYF; CDR3 DNA: TGCGCCAGCAGCCAAGAGAGAACTACCCCTTTACGTTCCTACGAGCAGTACTTC
clone size: NA; D gene: TRBD1; J gene: TRBJ2-1; CDR3 length: 13; V gene: TRBV4-3; CDR3 protein: CASSPGGYNEQFF; CDR3 DNA: TGCGCCAGCAGTCCAGGGGGTTACAATGAGCAGTTCTTC
clone size: once; D gene: NA; J gene: TRBJ2-1; CDR3 length: 14; V gene: TRBV2; CDR3 protein: CASSRDRSYNEQFF; CDR3 DNA: TGTGCCAGCAGTCGCGACAGGAGCTACAATGAGCAGTTCTTC
clone size: NA; D gene: TRBD2; J gene: TRBJ2-3; CDR3 length: 16; V gene: TRBV6-2/TRBV6-3; CDR3 protein: CASSYGTRDNTDTQYF; CDR3 DNA: TGTGCCAGCAGTTACGGGACTAGAGATAACACAGATACGCAGTATTTT
clone size: NA; D gene: NA; J gene: TRBJ2-5; CDR3 length: 13; V gene: TRBV2; CDR3 protein: CASTSGVQETQYF; CDR3 DNA: TGTGCCAGCACCTCCGGGGTACAAGAGACCCAGTACTTC
clone size: NA; D gene: TRBD2; J gene: TRBJ2-5; CDR3 length: 16; V gene: TRBV10-3; CDR3 protein: CAISDTSGGAGETQYF; CDR3 DNA: TGTGCCATCAGTGATACTAGCGGGGGGGCCGGCGAGACCCAGTACTTC
clone size: NA; D gene: NA; J gene: TRBJ1-3; CDR3 length: 16; V gene: TRBV18; CDR3 protein: CASSPQGGLTGNTIYF; CDR3 DNA: TGTGCCAGCTCACCACAGGGGGGGCTGACTGGAAACACCATATATTTT
clone size: medium-sized; D gene: NA; J gene: TRBJ1-6; CDR3 length: 15; V gene: TRBV9; CDR3 protein: CASSVAGGVYSPLHF; CDR3 DNA: TGTGCCAGCAGCGTAGCGGGAGGGGTGTATTCACCCCTCCACTTT
clone size: NA; D gene: NA; J gene: TRBJ1-5; CDR3 length: 15; V gene: TRBV30; CDR3 protein: CAWSVKSGSNQPQHF; CDR3 DNA: TGTGCCTGGAGTGTAAAGTCCGGGTCAAATCAGCCCCAGCATTTT
clone size: NA; D gene: NA; J gene: TRBJ1-2; CDR3 length: 13; V gene: TRBV6-1; CDR3 protein: CASSESANYGYTF; CDR3 DNA: TGTGCCAGCAGTGAGTCAGCTAACTATGGCTACACCTTC
clone size: NA; D gene: TRBD1; J gene: TRBJ2-7; CDR3 length: 14; V gene: TRBV29-1; CDR3 protein: CSARPGTGVYEQYF; CDR3 DNA: TGCAGCGCCCGTCCCGGGACAGGGGTATACGAGCAGTACTTC
clone size: NA; D gene: NA; J gene: TRBJ1-6; CDR3 length: 13; V gene: TRBV14; CDR3 protein: CASNRDYNSPLHF; CDR3 DNA: TGTGCCAGCAACAGAGACTATAATTCACCCCTCCACTTT
clone size: NA; D gene: NA; J gene: TRBJ2-2; CDR3 length: 14; V gene: TRBV18; CDR3 protein: CASSPGQNTGELFF; CDR3 DNA: TGTGCCAGCTCACCGGGACAGAACACCGGGGAGCTGTTTTTT
clone size: NA; D gene: TRBD1; J gene: TRBJ1-1; CDR3 length: 14; V gene: TRBV11-2; CDR3 protein: CASSSTGEETEAFF; CDR3 DNA: TGTGCCAGCAGCTCAACAGGGGAGGAGACTGAAGCTTTCTTT
clone size: NA; D gene: NA; J gene: TRBJ1-4; CDR3 length: 13; V gene: TRBV2; CDR3 protein: CASQGLTNEKLFF; CDR3 DNA: TGTGCCAGCCAGGGACTAACTAATGAAAAACTGTTTTTT
clone size: NA; D gene: NA; J gene: TRBJ1-2; CDR3 length: 14; V gene: TRBV30; CDR3 protein: CAWRYPGVGYGYTF; CDR3 DNA: TGTGCCTGGAGGTATCCAGGGGTCGGCTATGGCTACACCTTC
clone size: NA; D gene: NA; J gene: TRBJ1-1; CDR3 length: 13; V gene: TRBV6-5; CDR3 protein: CAGSRGQNTEAFF; CDR3 DNA: TGTGCCGGCAGTCGGGGACAGAACACTGAAGCTTTCTTT
clone size: NA; D gene: TRBD1; J gene: TRBJ1-1; CDR3 length: 14; V gene: TRBV7-9; CDR3 protein: CASSGGQVNTEAFF; CDR3 DNA: TGTGCCAGCAGCGGGGGACAGGTTAACACTGAAGCTTTCTTT
clone size: NA; D gene: NA; J gene: TRBJ1-5; CDR3 length: 12; V gene: TRBV19; CDR3 protein: CASSIQGQPQHF; CDR3 DNA: TGTGCCAGTAGTATTCAGGGTCAGCCCCAGCATTTT
clone size: NA; D gene: NA; J gene: TRBJ1-6; CDR3 length: 15; V gene: TRBV7-2; CDR3 protein: CASSLGTGNYSPLHF; CDR3 DNA: TGTGCCAGCAGCTTAGGCACAGGGAATTATTCACCCCTCCACTTT
clone size: NA; D gene: NA; J gene: TRBJ1-3; CDR3 length: 16; V gene: TRBV7-6; CDR3 protein: CASSPARGYSGNTIYF; CDR3 DNA: TGTGCCAGCAGCCCCGCCCGGGGTTACTCTGGAAACACCATATATTTT
clone size: NA; D gene: TRBD1; J gene: TRBJ1-1; CDR3 length: 13; V gene: TRBV2; CDR3 protein: CASRGQVNTEAFF; CDR3 DNA: TGTGCCAGCAGGGGACAGGTGAACACTGAAGCTTTCTTT
clone size: NA; D gene: TRBD2; J gene: TRBJ2-1; CDR3 length: 17; V gene: TRBV7-2; CDR3 protein: CASSSPLMRGGSNEQFF; CDR3 DNA: TGTGCCAGCAGCTCGCCTTTGATGCGGGGAGGGTCCAATGAGCAGTTCTTC
clone size: NA; D gene: NA; J gene: TRBJ1-1; CDR3 length: 15; V gene: TRBV7-2; CDR3 protein: CASSLRTGTNTEAFF; CDR3 DNA: TGTGCCAGCAGCTTAAGAACAGGGACAAACACTGAAGCTTTCTTT
clone size: NA; D gene: TRBD1; J gene: TRBJ1-2; CDR3 length: 15; V gene: TRBV6-5; CDR3 protein: CASYGTAPSNYGYTF; CDR3 DNA: TGTGCCAGCTACGGGACAGCACCATCAAACTATGGCTACACCTTC
clone size: NA; D gene: NA; J gene: TRBJ2-5; CDR3 length: 11; V gene: TRBV20-1; CDR3 protein: CSADRGETQYF; CDR3 DNA: TGCAGTGCAGACCGGGGAGAGACCCAGTACTTC
clone size: NA; D gene: TRBD1; J gene: TRBJ1-5; CDR3 length: 16; V gene: TRBV5-1; CDR3 protein: CASSSRTGEGNQPQHF; CDR3 DNA: TGCGCCAGCAGCTCCCGGACAGGGGAAGGCAATCAGCCCCAGCATTTT
clone size: few; D gene: NA; J gene: TRBJ1-5; CDR3 length: 13; V gene: TRBV18; CDR3 protein: CASSRASNQPQHF; CDR3 DNA: TGTGCCAGCTCACGGGCCTCTAATCAGCCCCAGCATTTT
clone size: NA; D gene: NA; J gene: TRBJ2-7; CDR3 length: 14; V gene: TRBV2; CDR3 protein: CASSEGQAYYEQYF; CDR3 DNA: TGTGCCAGCAGTGAAGGGCAGGCATACTACGAGCAGTACTTC